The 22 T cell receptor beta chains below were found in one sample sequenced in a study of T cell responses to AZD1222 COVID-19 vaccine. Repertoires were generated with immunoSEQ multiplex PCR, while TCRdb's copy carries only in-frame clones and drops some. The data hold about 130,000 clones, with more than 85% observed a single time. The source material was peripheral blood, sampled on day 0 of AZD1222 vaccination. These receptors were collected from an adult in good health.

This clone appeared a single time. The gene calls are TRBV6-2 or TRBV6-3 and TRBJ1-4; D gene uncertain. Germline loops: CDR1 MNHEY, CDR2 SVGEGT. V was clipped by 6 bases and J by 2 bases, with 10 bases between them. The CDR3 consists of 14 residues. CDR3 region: CASSSRRTNEKLFF. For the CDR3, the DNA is TGTGCCAGCAGCTCAAGGAGGACTAATGAAAAACTGTTTTTT.

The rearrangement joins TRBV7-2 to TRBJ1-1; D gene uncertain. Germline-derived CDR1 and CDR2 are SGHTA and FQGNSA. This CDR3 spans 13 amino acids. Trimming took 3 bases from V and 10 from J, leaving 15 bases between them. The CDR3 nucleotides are TGTGCCAGCAGCTTTGGGTGGTCCCCCGGAGCTTTCTTT. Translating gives CASSFGWSPGAFF.

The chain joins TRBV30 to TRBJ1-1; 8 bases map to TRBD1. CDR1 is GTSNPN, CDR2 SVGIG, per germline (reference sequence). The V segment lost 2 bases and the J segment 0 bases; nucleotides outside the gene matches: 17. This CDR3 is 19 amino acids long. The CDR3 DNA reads TGTGCCTGGAGTCCAATAGGGTCCGGACAGGGTGGAATGAACACTGAAGCTTTCTTT. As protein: CAWSPIGSGQGGMNTEAFF.

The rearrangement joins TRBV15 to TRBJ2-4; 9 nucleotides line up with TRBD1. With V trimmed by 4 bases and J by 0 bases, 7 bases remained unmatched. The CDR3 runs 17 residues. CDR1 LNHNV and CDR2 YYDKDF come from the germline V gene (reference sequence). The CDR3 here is CATSTRDRALAKNIQYF. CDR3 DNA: TGTGCCACCAGCACCCGGGACAGGGCCTTAGCCAAAAACATTCAGTACTTC.

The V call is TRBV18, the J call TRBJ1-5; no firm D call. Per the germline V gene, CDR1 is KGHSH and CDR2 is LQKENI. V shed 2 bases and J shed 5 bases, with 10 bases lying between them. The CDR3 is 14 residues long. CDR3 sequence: CASSPWEGDQPQHF. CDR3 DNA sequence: TGTGCCAGCTCACCATGGGAGGGTGATCAGCCCCAGCATTTT. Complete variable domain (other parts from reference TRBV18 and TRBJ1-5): NAGVMQNPRHLVRRRGQEARLRCSPMKGHSHVYWYRQLPEEGLKFMVYLQKENIIDESGMPKERFSAEFPKEGPSILRIQQVVRGDSAAYFCASSPWEGDQPQHFGDGTRLSIL.

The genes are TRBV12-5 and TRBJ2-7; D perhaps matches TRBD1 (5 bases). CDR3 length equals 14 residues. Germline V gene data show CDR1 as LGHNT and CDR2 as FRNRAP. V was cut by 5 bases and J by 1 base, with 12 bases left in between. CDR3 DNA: TGTGCTAGTGGTACGACAGCCCAGTCCTACGAGCAGTACTTC. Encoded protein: CASGTTAQSYEQYF. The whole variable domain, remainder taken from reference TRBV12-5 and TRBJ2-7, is DARVTQTPRHKVTEMGQEVTMRCQPILGHNTVFWYRQTMMQGLELLAYFRNRAPLDDSGMPKDRFSAEMPDATLATLKIQPSEPRDSAVYFCASGTTAQSYEQYFGPGTRLTVT.

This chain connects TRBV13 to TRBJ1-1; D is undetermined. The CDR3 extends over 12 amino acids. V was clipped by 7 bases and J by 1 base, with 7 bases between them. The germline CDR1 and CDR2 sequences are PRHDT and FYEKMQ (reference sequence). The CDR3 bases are TGTGCCAGCATCCGAGGGAACACTGAAGCTTTCTTT. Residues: CASIRGNTEAFF.

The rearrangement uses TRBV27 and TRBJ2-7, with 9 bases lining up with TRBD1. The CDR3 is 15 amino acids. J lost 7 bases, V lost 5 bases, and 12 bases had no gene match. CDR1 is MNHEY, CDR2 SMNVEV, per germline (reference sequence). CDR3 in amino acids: CASSLGTGGRWEQYF. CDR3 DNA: TGTGCCAGCAGTCTGGGAACAGGGGGCCGGTGGGAGCAGTACTTC.

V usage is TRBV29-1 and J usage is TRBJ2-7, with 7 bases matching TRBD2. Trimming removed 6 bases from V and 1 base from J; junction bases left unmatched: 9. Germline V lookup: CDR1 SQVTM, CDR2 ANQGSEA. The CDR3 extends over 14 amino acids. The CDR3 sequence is CSVWAGAESYEQYF. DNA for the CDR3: TGCAGCGTCTGGGCGGGAGCAGAATCCTACGAGCAGTACTTC.

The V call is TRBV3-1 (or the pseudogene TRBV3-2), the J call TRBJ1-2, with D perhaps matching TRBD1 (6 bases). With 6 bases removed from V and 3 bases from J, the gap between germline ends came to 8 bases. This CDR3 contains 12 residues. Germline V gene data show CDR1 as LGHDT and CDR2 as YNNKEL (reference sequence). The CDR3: CASRRGDYGYTF. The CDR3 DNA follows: TGTGCCAGCAGGAGGGGGGACTATGGCTACACCTTC.

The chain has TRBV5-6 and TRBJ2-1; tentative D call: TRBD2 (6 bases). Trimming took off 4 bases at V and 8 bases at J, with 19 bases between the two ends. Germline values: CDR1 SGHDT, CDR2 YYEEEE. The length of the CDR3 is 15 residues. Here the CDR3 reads CASSTDGDPGDEQFF. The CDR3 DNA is TGTGCCAGCAGCACAGATGGGGACCCGGGGGATGAGCAGTTCTTC.

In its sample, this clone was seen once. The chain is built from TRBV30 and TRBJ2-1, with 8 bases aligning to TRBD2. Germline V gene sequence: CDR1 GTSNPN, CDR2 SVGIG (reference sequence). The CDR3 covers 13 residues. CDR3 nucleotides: TGTGCATGGCGAGCGGGGGATTACAATGAGCAGTTCTTC. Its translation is CAWRAGDYNEQFF.

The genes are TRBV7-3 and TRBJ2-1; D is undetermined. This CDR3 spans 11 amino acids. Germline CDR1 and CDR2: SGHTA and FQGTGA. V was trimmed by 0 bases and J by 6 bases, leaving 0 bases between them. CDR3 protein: CASSLTNEQFF. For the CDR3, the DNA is TGTGCCAGCAGCTTAACCAATGAGCAGTTCTTC.

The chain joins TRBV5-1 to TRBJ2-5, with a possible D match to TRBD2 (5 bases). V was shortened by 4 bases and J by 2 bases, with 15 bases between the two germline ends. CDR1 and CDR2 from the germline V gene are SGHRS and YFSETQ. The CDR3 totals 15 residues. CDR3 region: CASSLVGGPQETQYF. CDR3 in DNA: TGCGCCAGCAGCCTGGTCGGCGGGCCACAAGAGACCCAGTACTTC.

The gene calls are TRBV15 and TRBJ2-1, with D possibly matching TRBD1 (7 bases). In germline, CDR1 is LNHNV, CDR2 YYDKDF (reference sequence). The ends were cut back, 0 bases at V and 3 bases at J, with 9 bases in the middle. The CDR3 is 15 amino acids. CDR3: CATSRDQGGYNEQFF. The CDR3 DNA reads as TGTGCCACCAGCAGAGATCAGGGGGGCTACAATGAGCAGTTCTTC.

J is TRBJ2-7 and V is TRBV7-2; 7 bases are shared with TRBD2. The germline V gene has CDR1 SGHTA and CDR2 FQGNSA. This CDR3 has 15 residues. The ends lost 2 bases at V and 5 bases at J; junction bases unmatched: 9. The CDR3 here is CASSLLSGRANEQYF. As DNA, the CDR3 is TGTGCCAGCAGCTTATTGAGTGGGAGGGCCAACGAGCAGTACTTC. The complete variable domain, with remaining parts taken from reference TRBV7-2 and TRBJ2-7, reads GAGVSQSPSNKVTEKGKDVELRCDPISGHTALYWYRQSLGQGLEFLIYFQGNSAPDKSGLPSDRFSAERTGGSVSTLTIQRTQQEDSAVYLCASSLLSGRANEQYFGPGTRLTVT.

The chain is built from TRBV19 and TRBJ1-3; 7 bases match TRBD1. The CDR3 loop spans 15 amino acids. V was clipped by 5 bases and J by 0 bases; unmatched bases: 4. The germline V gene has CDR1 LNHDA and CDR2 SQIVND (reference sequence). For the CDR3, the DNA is TGTGCCAGTAGTCCGAGGGACAGCTCTGGAAACACCATATATTTT. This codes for CASSPRDSSGNTIYF.

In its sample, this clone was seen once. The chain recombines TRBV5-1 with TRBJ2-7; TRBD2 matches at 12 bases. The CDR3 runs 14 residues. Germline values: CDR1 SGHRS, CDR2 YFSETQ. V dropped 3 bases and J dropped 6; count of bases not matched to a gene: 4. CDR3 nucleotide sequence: TGCGCCAGCAGCTCTCGACTAGCGGGAGTCGAGCAGTACTTC. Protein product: CASSSRLAGVEQYF.

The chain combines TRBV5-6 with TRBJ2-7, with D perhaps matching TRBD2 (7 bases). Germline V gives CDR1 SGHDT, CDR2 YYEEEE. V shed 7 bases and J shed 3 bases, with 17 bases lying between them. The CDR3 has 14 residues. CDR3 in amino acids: CASAAAGAGYEQYF. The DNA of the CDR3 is TGTGCCAGCGCTGCCGCGGGGGCGGGCTACGAGCAGTACTTC.

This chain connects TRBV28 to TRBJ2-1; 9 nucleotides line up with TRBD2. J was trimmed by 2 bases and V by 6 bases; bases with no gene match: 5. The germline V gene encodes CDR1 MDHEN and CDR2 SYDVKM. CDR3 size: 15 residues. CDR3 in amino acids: CASRNSGSPYNEQFF. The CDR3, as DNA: TGTGCCAGCAGAAATAGCGGGAGCCCCTACAATGAGCAGTTCTTC.

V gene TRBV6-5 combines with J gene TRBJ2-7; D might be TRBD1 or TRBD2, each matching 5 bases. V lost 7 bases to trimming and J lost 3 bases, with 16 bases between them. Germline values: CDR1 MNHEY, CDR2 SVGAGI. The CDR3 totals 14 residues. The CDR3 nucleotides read TGTGCCAGCAAAGCCGGTGGGGGAAACTACGAGCAGTACTTC. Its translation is CASKAGGGNYEQYF.

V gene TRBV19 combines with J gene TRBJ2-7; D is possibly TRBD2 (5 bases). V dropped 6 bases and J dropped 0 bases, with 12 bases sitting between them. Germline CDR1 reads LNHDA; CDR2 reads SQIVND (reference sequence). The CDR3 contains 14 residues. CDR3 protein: CASSPRGYSYEQYF. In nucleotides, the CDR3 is TGTGCCAGTAGCCCTCGGGGATACTCCTACGAGCAGTACTTC.